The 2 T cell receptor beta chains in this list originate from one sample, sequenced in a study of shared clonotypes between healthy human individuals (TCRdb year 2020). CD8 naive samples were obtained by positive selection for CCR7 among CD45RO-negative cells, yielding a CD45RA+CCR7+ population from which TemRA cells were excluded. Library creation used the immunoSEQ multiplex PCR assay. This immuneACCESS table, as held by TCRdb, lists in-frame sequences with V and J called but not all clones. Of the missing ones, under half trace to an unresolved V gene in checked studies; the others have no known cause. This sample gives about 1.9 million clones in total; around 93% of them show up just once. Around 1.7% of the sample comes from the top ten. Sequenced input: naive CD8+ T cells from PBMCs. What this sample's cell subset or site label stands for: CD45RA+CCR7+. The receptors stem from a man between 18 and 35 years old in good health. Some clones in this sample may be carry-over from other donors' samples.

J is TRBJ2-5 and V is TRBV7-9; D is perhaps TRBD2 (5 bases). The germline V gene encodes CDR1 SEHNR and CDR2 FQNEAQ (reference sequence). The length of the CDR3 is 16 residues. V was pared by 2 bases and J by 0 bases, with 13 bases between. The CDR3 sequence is CASSLFLAQNQETQYF. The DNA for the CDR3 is TGTGCCAGCAGCTTATTTCTAGCACAAAACCAAGAGACCCAGTACTTC. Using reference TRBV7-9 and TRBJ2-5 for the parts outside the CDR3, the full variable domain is DTGVSQNPRHKITKRGQNVTFRCDPISEHNRLYWYRQTLGQGPEFLTYFQNEAQLEKSRLLSDRFSAERPKGSFSTLEIQRTEQGDSAMYLCASSLFLAQNQETQYFGPGTRLLVL.

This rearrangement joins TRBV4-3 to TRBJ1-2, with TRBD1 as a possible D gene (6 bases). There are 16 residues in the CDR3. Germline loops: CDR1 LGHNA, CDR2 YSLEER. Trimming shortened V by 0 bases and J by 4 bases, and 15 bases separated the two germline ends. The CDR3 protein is CASSQDRQGPFYGYTF. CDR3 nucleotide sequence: TGCGCCAGCAGCCAAGATCGGCAGGGGCCTTTCTATGGCTACACCTTC.